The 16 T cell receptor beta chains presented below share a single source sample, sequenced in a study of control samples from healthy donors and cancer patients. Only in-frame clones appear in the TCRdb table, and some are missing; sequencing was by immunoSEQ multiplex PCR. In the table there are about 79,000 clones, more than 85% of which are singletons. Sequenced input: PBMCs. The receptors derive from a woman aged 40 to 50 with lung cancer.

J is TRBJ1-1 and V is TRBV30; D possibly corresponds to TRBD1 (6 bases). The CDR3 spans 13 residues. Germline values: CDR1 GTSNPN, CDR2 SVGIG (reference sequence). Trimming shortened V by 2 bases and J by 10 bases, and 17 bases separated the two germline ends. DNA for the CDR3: TGTGCCTGGAGTTCCGGTTGGTGGGGGCTAGCTTTCTTT. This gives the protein CAWSSGWWGLAFF.

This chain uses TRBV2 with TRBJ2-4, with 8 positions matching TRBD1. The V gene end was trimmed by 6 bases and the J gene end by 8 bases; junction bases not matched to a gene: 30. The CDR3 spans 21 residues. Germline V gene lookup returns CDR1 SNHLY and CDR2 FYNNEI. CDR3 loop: CASSGLPIPVGPGGRKDIQYF. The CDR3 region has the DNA TGTGCCAGCAGCGGCCTACCCATACCGGTCGGGCCAGGGGGCCGAAAAGACATTCAGTACTTC.

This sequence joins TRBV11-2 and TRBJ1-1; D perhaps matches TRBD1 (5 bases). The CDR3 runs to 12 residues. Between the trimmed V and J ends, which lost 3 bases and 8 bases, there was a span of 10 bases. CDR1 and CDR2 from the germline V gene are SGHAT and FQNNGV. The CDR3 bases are TGTGCCAGCAGCTTTGGCCGGGACGAAGCTTTCTTT. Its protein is CASSFGRDEAFF.

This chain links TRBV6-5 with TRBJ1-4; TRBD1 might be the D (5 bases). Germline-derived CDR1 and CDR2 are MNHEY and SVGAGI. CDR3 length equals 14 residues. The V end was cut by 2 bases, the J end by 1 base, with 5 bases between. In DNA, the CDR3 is TGTGCCAGCAGTTACGGGGGAACTAATGAAAAACTGTTTTTT. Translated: CASSYGGTNEKLFF.

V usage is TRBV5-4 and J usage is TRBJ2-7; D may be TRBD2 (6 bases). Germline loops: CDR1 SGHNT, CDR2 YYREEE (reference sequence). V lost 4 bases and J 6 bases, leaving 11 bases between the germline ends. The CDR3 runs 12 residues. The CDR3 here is CASSPEEGEQYF. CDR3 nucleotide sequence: TGTGCCAGCAGCCCAGAGGAGGGCGAGCAGTACTTC.

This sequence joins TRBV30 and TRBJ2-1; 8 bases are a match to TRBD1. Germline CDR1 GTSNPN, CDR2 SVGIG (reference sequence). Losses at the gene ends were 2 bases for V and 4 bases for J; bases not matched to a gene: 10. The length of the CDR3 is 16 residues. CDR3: CAWSSKTGDRYNEQFF. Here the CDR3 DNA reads TGTGCCTGGAGTTCCAAGACAGGGGATAGGTACAATGAGCAGTTCTTC.

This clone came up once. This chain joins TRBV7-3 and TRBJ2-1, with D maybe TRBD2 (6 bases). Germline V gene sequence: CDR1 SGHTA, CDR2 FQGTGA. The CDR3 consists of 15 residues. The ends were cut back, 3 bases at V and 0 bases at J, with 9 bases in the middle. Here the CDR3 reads CASSLDGSSYNEQFF. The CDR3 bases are TGTGCCAGCAGCTTGGACGGGAGCTCCTACAATGAGCAGTTCTTC.

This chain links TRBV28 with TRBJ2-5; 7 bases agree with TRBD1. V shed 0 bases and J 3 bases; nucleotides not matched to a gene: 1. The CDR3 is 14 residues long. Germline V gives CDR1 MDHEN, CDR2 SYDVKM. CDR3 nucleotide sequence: TGTGCCAGCAGTTTATGGGGGACAGAAGAGACCCAGTACTTC. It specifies CASSLWGTEETQYF.

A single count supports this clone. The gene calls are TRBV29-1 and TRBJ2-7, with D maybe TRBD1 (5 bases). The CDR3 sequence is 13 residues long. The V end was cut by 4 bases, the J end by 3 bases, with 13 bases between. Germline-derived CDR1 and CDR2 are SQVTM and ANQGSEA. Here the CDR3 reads CSVVYSGRYEQYF. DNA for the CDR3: TGCAGCGTTGTGTATTCAGGGCGCTACGAGCAGTACTTC.

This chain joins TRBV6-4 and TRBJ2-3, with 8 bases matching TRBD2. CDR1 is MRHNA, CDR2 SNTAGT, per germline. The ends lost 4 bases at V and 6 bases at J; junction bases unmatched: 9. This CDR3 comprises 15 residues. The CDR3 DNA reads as TGTGCCAGCAGTGTGGACGGGGGGGTCGCGGATACGCAGTATTTT. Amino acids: CASSVDGGVADTQYF.

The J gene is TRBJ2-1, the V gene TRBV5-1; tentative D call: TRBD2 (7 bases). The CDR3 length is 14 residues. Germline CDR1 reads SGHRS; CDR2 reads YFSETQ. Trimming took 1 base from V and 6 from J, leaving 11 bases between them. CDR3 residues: CASSLSGGGNEQFF. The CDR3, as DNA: TGCGCCAGCAGCTTGTCGGGGGGCGGCAATGAGCAGTTCTTC.

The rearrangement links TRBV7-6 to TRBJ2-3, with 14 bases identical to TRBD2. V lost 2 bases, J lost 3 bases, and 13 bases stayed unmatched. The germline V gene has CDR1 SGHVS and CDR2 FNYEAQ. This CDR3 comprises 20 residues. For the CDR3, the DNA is TGTGCCAGCAGCTTATCCCCGAGACTAGCGGGGGGGCGAATAACAGATACGCAGTATTTT. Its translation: CASSLSPRLAGGRITDTQYF.

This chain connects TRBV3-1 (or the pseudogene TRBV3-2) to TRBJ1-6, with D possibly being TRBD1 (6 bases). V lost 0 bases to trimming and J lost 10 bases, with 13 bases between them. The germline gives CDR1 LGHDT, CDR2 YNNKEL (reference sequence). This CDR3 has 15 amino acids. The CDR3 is CASSQDDSGGSPLHF. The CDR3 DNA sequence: TGTGCCAGCAGCCAAGATGATTCGGGGGGCTCACCCCTCCACTTT.

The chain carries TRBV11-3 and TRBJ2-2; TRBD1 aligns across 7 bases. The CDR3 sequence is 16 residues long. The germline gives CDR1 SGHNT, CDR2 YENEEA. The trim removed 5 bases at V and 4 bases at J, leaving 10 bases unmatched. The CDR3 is CASSPEGAWGTGELFF. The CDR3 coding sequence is TGTGCCAGCAGCCCCGAGGGGGCCTGGGGCACCGGGGAGCTGTTTTTT.

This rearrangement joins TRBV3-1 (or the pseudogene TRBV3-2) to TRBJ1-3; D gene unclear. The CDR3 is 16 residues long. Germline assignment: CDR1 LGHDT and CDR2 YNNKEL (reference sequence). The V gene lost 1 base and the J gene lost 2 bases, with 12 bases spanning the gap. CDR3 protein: CASSQGAREAGNTIYF. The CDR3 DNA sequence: TGTGCCAGCAGCCAAGGAGCGAGAGAGGCTGGAAACACCATATATTTT.

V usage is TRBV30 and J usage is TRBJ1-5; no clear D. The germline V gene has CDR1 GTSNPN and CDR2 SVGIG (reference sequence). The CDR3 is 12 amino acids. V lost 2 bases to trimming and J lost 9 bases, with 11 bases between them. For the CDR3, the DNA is TGTGCCTGGAGTCCGGGGTTCGGGCCCCAGCATTTT. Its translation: CAWSPGFGPQHF.